By proportion, the clone carrying this T cell receptor (beta chain) is medium-sized (0.01 to 0.1%). This specimen comes from a study of patients and donors after allogeneic stem cell transplantation. In TCRdb, the RT-PCR reads were re-called with MiXCR into one record per CDR3 protein. The sample includes 87,000 or so distinct CDR3 sequences, roughly 4.9% of them seen just once. Trimming removed 6 bases from V and 4 bases from J; junction bases left unmatched: 7. This CDR3 spans 14 amino acids. This sequence joins TRBV12-3 or TRBV12-4 and TRBJ2-7; 9 nucleotides line up with TRBD2. The receptor comes from a human donor who was either an allogeneic HSCT recipient or a stem cell or donor lymphocyte infusion donor (not recorded which). It is not recorded whose cells these are; they may come from a transplant donor. Sequenced: blood, either unsorted or a sorted T cell fraction (not recorded which). CDR3 residues: CASSLRGGEYEQYF. CDR3 DNA sequence: TGTGCCAGCAGCCTACGCGGGGGGGAGTACGAGCAGTACTTC.